The 15 T cell receptor beta chains presented below share a single source sample, sequenced in a study of OX40 agonist ivuxolimab in advanced cancers. Clones were sequenced by immunoSEQ multiplex PCR, and TCRdb holds only the in-frame ones, with some missing. The sample carries about 43,000 clones, around 87% recorded once. The input for sequencing was CD4+ or CD8+ T cells sorted from blood, taken in a trial of the OX40 agonist ivuxolimab. These receptor sequences come from an adult with an advanced solid tumor such as melanoma, head and neck, liver or kidney cancer.

The chain employs TRBV5-8 and TRBJ2-6; D perhaps matches TRBD1 (6 bases). V was shortened by 6 bases and J by 1 base, with 11 bases between the two germline ends. The CDR3 length is 15 residues. In germline, CDR1 is SGHTS, CDR2 YDEGEE. The CDR3 region has the DNA TGTGCCAGCAATTTCAGGGGATCTGGGGCCAACGTCCTGACTTTC. It encodes CASNFRGSGANVLTF.

The rearrangement uses TRBV6-5 and TRBJ2-7; 9 nucleotides agree with TRBD1. The CDR3 loop spans 14 amino acids. Germline-derived CDR1 and CDR2 are MNHEY and SVGAGI. J gave up 2 bases and V 5 bases, and 4 bases lay outside the gene matches. The CDR3 region is CASSNRQGAYEQYF. CDR3 bases: TGTGCCAGCAGTAACCGACAGGGGGCCTACGAGCAGTACTTC.

In its sample, this clone was seen a few times. This chain uses TRBV18 with TRBJ1-5, with D possibly being TRBD1 (6 bases). CDR3 length: 15 amino acids. Germline-derived CDR1 and CDR2 are KGHSH and LQKENI. V lost 3 bases, J lost 4 bases, and 13 bases lay in between. In nucleotides, the CDR3 is TGTGCCAGCTCACCTCAGGACAGTACTAATCAGCCCCAGCATTTT. This translates into CASSPQDSTNQPQHF.

The chain recombines TRBV19 with TRBJ1-4; D gene unclear. CDR3 size: 14 residues. Trimming removed 4 bases at V and 0 bases at J, with 6 bases between. Germline V gene data show CDR1 as LNHDA and CDR2 as SQIVND (reference sequence). CDR3 in DNA: TGTGCCAGTAGTACGGGATCAACTAATGAAAAACTGTTTTTT. This translates into CASSTGSTNEKLFF.

The rearrangement links TRBV15 to TRBJ2-1; D is ambiguous. Between the trimmed V and J ends, which lost 4 bases and 9 bases, there was a span of 10 bases. Germline assignment: CDR1 LNHNV and CDR2 YYDKDF (reference sequence). This CDR3 has 12 residues. CDR3 in amino acids: CATSKVDAEQFF. The CDR3 DNA reads TGTGCCACCAGCAAAGTTGACGCTGAGCAGTTCTTC.

V and J are TRBV6-1 and TRBJ2-7; no firm D call. V shed 1 base and J shed 2 bases, with 12 bases lying between them. The germline gives CDR1 MNHNS, CDR2 SASEGT. The CDR3 has 15 amino acids. The CDR3 protein is CASSEGPGEPYEQYF. DNA of the CDR3: TGTGCCAGCAGTGAAGGGCCTGGCGAACCCTACGAGCAGTACTTC.

The V gene is TRBV28, the J gene TRBJ1-1, with D unresolved. CDR1 and CDR2 from the germline V gene are MDHEN and SYDVKM. CDR3 length: 12 residues. Trimming cost V 8 bases and J 4 bases, with 11 bases left between them. CDR3 loop: CASLQYFTEAFF. The CDR3 nucleotides read TGTGCCAGCCTGCAGTATTTCACTGAAGCTTTCTTT.

This clone was detected once. The chain combines TRBV6-1 with TRBJ2-5; 7 nucleotides align to TRBD2. The germline gives CDR1 MNHNS, CDR2 SASEGT. CDR3 length equals 14 residues. Trimming removed 1 base from V and 5 bases from J; junction bases left unmatched: 4. CDR3 sequence reads: CASSEGGRVETQYF. As DNA, the CDR3 is TGTGCCAGCAGTGAAGGGGGGAGGGTGGAGACCCAGTACTTC.

The chain uses TRBV7-8 and TRBJ2-7; TRBD1 matches at 9 bases. CDR3 length: 15 amino acids. The V segment lost 2 bases and the J segment 2 bases; nucleotides outside the gene matches: 4. The germline CDR1 and CDR2 sequences are SGHVS and FQNEAQ. The CDR3 DNA reads TGTGCCAGCAGCTTATGGACAGGGGACCCCTACGAGCAGTACTTC. Its protein product is CASSLWTGDPYEQYF.

The rearrangement uses TRBV4-2 and TRBJ2-3; tentatively, D is TRBD2 (6 bases). The CDR3 consists of 14 residues. V was cut by 5 bases and J by 5 bases, with 14 bases left in between. Per the germline V gene, CDR1 is LGHNA and CDR2 is YNFKEQ. The CDR3 DNA reads as TGTGCCAGCAGCTCCCGGCGGGGAGGAGATACGCAGTATTTT. This encodes CASSSRRGGDTQYF.

The chain combines TRBV5-1 with TRBJ2-1; perhaps TRBD1 as D (6 bases). This CDR3 has 16 residues. Germline loops: CDR1 SGHRS, CDR2 YFSETQ. Trimming took off 8 bases at V and 0 bases at J, with 18 bases between the two ends. DNA of the CDR3: TGCGCCAGGAACTCGATGGACAGCGCCTCCTACAATGAGCAGTTCTTC. This gives the protein CARNSMDSASYNEQFF. Full variable domain (remainder filled in from reference TRBV5-1 and TRBJ2-1): KAGVTQTPRYLIKTRGQQVTLSCSPISGHRSVSWYQQTPGQGLQFLFEYFSETQRNKGNFPGRFSGRQFSNSRSEMNVSTLELGDSALYLCARNSMDSASYNEQFFGPGTRLTVL.

This clone has more than one count but fewer than ten. This chain links TRBV29-1 with TRBJ1-2; D is perhaps TRBD1 (5 bases). CDR1 is SQVTM, CDR2 ANQGSEA, per germline. V was trimmed by 4 bases and J by 7 bases, leaving 10 bases between them. This CDR3 has 11 residues. CDR3 amino acids: CSVVGGRGYTF. The CDR3 bases are TGCAGCGTTGTCGGGGGTCGTGGCTACACCTTC.

The CDR3 DNA reads as TGTGCCAGCAGCCAAGACCGCGGGACAGGGAATGGCTACACCTTC. Its protein product is CASSQDRGTGNGYTF. This chain uses TRBV4-2 with TRBJ1-2; 9 nucleotides line up with TRBD1. The CDR3 extends over 15 amino acids. Germline-derived CDR1 and CDR2 are LGHNA and YNFKEQ. Losses at the gene ends were 0 bases for V and 6 bases for J; bases not matched to a gene: 5.

The chain employs TRBV5-5 and TRBJ2-1; perhaps TRBD2 as D (5 bases). The germline V and J ends were trimmed by 2 bases and 1 base, with 10 bases remaining between them. This CDR3 contains 15 residues. Per germline, CDR1 SGHKS and CDR2 YYEKEE (reference sequence). The CDR3 DNA sequence: TGTGCCAGCAGCTTCAGCGGACTTTCCTACAATGAGCAGTTCTTC. This gives the protein CASSFSGLSYNEQFF.

This chain connects TRBV7-2 to TRBJ2-5; possibly TRBD2 for D (5 bases). V lost 1 base to trimming and J lost 4 bases, with 7 bases between them. CDR1 and CDR2 from the germline V gene are SGHTA and FQGNSA. The CDR3 is 13 amino acids. The CDR3 reads CASSLVLVETQYF. The CDR3 DNA reads TGTGCCAGCAGCTTAGTACTAGTAGAGACCCAGTACTTC.